This TCR beta chain was sequenced for a study of blood T cell repertoires in COVID-19. Overall study context: COVID-19 samples from acute and convalescent phases originated in the United States, Italy and Spain. PBMCs, B-cell-depleted T cells, or T cells provided the cDNA or gDNA that made up the material.

As originally analysed: Reference gene primer amplification gave estimated nucleated cell counts. Generated by immunoSEQ multiplex PCR, the TCRdb table keeps only in-frame clones and is missing some. That table is the source of V, J and clone size, and D and trimming were worked out from the DNA. The repertoire holds about 40,000 clones, over 70% seen once, with approximately 10% in the top ten. The CDR3 sequence is 16 residues long. Germline V gene sequence: CDR1 LGHDT, CDR2 YNNKEL (reference sequence). V was cut by 2 bases and J by 6 bases, with 19 bases left in between. Material: peripheral blood. This clonotype was sampled from an older woman with acute or convalescent COVID-19. This sequence joins TRBV3-1 (or the pseudogene TRBV3-2) and TRBJ1-1; tentative D call: TRBD1 (6 bases). This CDR3 is CASSQWDTGSVAEAFF. The DNA of the CDR3 is TGTGCCAGCAGCCAATGGGACACCGGATCAGTGGCTGAAGCTTTCTTT.